These T cell receptor beta chains were read from a single sample in a study of T cell responses to AZD1222 COVID-19 vaccine. Produced via immunoSEQ multiplex PCR; TCRdb's table is partial and in-frame only. This table holds fewer than 90,000 clones, around nine tenths found once. This sample comprised peripheral blood, obtained 28 days after the second AZD1222 dose. These receptors originate from an adult who received the AZD1222 COVID-19 vaccine. The CDR3 runs from the conserved cysteine through the conserved F or W. The D gene is left open where the match is weak. The size entry is marked missing in some rows and otherwise reads once, few, many or a size class.

>few|TRBJ1-3|TRBV28|TRBD1|15
TGTGCCAGCAGTGGGGACAGGGGTTCGGGAAACACCATATATTTT
CASSGDRGSGNTIYF
>once|TRBJ1-1|TRBV12-3/TRBV12-4|-|13
TGTGCCAGCAGTTTAGCCGCGGGGATTGAAGCTTTCTTT
CASSLAAGIEAFF
>-|TRBJ1-3|TRBV5-1|-|14
TGCGCCAGCAGCTTGGGCAACTCTGGAAACACCATATATTTT
CASSLGNSGNTIYF
>once|TRBJ1-5|TRBV18|-|14
TGTGCCAGCTCACTAACGGGGGGTCGTCAGCCCCAGCATTTT
CASSLTGGRQPQHF
>-|TRBJ1-1|TRBV7-2|-|19
TGTGCCAGCACCCATACGGGCGAGGGGCTAGTGTTAAGGAACACTGAAGCTTTCTTT
CASTHTGEGLVLRNTEAFF
>-|TRBJ1-2|TRBV19|-|15
TGTGCCAGTACCCTCGGGGGTAGGACTACCTATGGCTACACCTTC
CASTLGGRTTYGYTF
>-|TRBJ2-2|TRBV9|TRBD1|16
TGTGCCAGCAGCGTAGTGGGACAGGGTGGTACCGGGGAGCTGTTTTTT
CASSVVGQGGTGELFF
>-|TRBJ2-3|TRBV4-1|-|14
TGCGCCAGCAGCCAAGACCGGGGATCAGATACGCAGTATTTT
CASSQDRGSDTQYF
>-|TRBJ2-7|TRBV28|TRBD2|14
TGTGCCAGCAGAGGGGCTAGCGGGAATTACGAGCAGTACTTC
CASRGASGNYEQYF
>-|TRBJ1-4|TRBV18|-|16
TGTGCCAGCTCATTCAACGACATTGGAATTAATGAAAAACTGTTTTTT
CASSFNDIGINEKLFF
>-|TRBJ2-5|TRBV7-6|-|15
TGTGCCAGCAGCTTAGCTTACGGGACAACGGAGACCCAGTACTTC
CASSLAYGTTETQYF
>-|TRBJ1-5|TRBV28|-|14
TGTGCCAGCCTTCGGGGATCTCCCAATCAGCCCCAGCATTTT
CASLRGSPNQPQHF
>-|TRBJ2-7|TRBV5-1|-|17
TGCGCCAGCAGCTTGGCCTGGGGGGACTCGCTCTCCTACGAGCAGTACTTC
CASSLAWGDSLSYEQYF
>-|TRBJ1-1|TRBV12-5|TRBD1|15
TGTGCTAGTGCCCCGACAGGGGGTCTTAACACTGAAGCTTTCTTT
CASAPTGGLNTEAFF
>-|TRBJ2-6|TRBV11-2|-|18
TGTGCCAGCAGCTTAGGGCCTTTACCCCTCTCTGGGGCCAACGTCCTGACTTTC
CASSLGPLPLSGANVLTF
>-|TRBJ1-1|TRBV5-5|TRBD1|14
TGTGCCAGCAGCCCCCGGACAGGGGGCACTGAAGCTTTCTTT
CASSPRTGGTEAFF
>-|TRBJ2-5|TRBV11-3|-|12
TGTGCCAGCAGCTTAGATGAGGAGACCCAGTACTTC
CASSLDEETQYF
>once|TRBJ2-7|TRBV13|TRBD2|15
TGTGCCAGCAGCTCATATCGGGGGGGCGTGGTCGAGCAGTACTTC
CASSSYRGGVVEQYF
>few|TRBJ2-2|TRBV6-6|TRBD2|16
TGTGCCAGCAAGCCCTTCAGCGGGAGTTTCACCGGGGAGCTGTTTTTT
CASKPFSGSFTGELFF
>-|TRBJ1-5|TRBV5-5|TRBD1|16
TGTGCCAGCAGCCCGGGACAGGGGGCTTTCAATCAGCCCCAGCATTTT
CASSPGQGAFNQPQHF
>-|TRBJ1-2|TRBV27|-|14
TGTGCCAGCAGTACACGGACGGCTAGCTATGGCTACACCTTC
CASSTRTASYGYTF
>-|TRBJ1-1|TRBV28|-|14
TGTGCCAGCAGTCGCCGGAGCCTGAACACTGAAGCTTTCTTT
CASSRRSLNTEAFF
>few|TRBJ2-2|TRBV5-1|-|15
TGCGCCAGCAGCTTGTTACAGGGAGACACCGGGGAGCTGTTTTTT
CASSLLQGDTGELFF
>-|TRBJ1-1|TRBV18|TRBD1|16
TGTGCCAGCACCCCAGGGGGCATACGTATGAACACTGAAGCTTTCTTT
CASTPGGIRMNTEAFF
>-|TRBJ1-2|TRBV28|-|16
TGTGCCAGCACCTTGATAGCAGGCCCCGGGGGCTATGGCTACACCTTC
CASTLIAGPGGYGYTF